The T cell receptor (beta chain) under discussion was sequenced for a study of blood T cell repertoires in COVID-19. About the study: COVID-19 samples from acute and convalescent phases originated in the United States, Italy and Spain. PBMCs, B-cell-depleted T cells, or T cells provided the cDNA or gDNA that made up the material.

CDR1 is LGHDT, CDR2 YNNKEL, per germline (reference sequence). The CDR3 has 15 amino acids. Losses at the gene ends were 4 bases for V and 5 bases for J; bases not matched to a gene: 9. Study processing details: From reference gene primer amplification, estimates of nucleated cell counts were derived. The data were produced by immunoSEQ multiplex PCR, yet TCRdb's version contains in-frame clones alone and is incomplete. V and J calls and clone size are given by that table; D and trimming were obtained from the DNA. The sample has under 350,000 clones, 70% to 90% seen once; the top ten hold 1% to 1.5%.

The chain has TRBV3-1 (or the pseudogene TRBV3-2) and TRBJ2-7; 9 nucleotides agree with TRBD2. The source material was peripheral blood. The receptor's source is a man in his 70s with acute or convalescent COVID-19. Here the CDR3 reads CASSRSSGTWNEQYF. Here the CDR3 DNA reads TGTGCCAGCAGCCGATCTAGCGGGACATGGAACGAGCAGTACTTC.